Each of the 32 T cell receptor beta chains below was sequenced from the same sample in a study of Ad26.COV2.S vaccination and SARS-CoV-2 variants. Profiling relied on immunoSEQ multiplex PCR, and the TCRdb table lists in-frame clones only, not all of them. The profile covers 440,000 or so clones, with 89% appearing a single time and under 2% taken by the ten largest. Treatment meaning: roughly 19 received Ad26.COV2.S at low or high dose, single or two shots; five or six received placebo; per-sample allocation not given. Following the first vaccine or placebo injection, samples were taken on day 63. The input for sequencing was peripheral blood, taken in a trial of Ad26.COV2.S vaccine versus placebo. The receptors shown here come from a person between 18 and 65 years old who received the Ad26.COV2.S COVID-19 vaccine or a placebo.

CDR3 in amino acids: CASSPPVGTDTQYF. Written as DNA, the CDR3 is TGTGCCAGCAGCCCCCCTGTGGGCACAGATACGCAGTATTTT. J is TRBJ2-3 and V is TRBV9; D gene unclear. The CDR3 totals 14 residues. V shed 4 bases and J shed 1 base, with 10 bases lying between them. Germline V lookup: CDR1 SGDLS, CDR2 YYNGEE.

V is TRBV11-3 and J is TRBJ2-7, with 10 bases lining up with TRBD1. The V and J ends lost 4 bases and 2 bases, in that order; junction bases with no gene match: 5. Germline V gene sequence: CDR1 SGHNT, CDR2 YENEEA. The CDR3 totals 15 residues. CDR3 sequence: CASSSGQGFAYEQYF. Written as DNA, the CDR3 is TGTGCCAGCAGCTCGGGACAGGGGTTTGCCTACGAGCAGTACTTC.

This chain uses TRBV14 with TRBJ2-1; 10 positions match TRBD1. Trimming took 3 bases from V and 2 from J; bases not matched to a gene: 4. This CDR3 is 16 amino acids long. Germline CDR1 reads SGHDN; CDR2 reads FVKESK. The CDR3 loop is CASSHPGQGTYNEQFF. The CDR3 DNA is TGTGCCAGCAGCCACCCGGGACAGGGGACCTACAATGAGCAGTTCTTC.

The V gene is TRBV24-1, the J gene TRBJ1-2; D remains ambiguous. This CDR3 is 16 amino acids long. V was cut by 1 base and J by 1 base, with 12 bases left in between. Germline loops: CDR1 KGHDR, CDR2 SFDVKD. The CDR3 loop is CATSDLGRPHNYGYTF. CDR3 coding DNA: TGTGCCACCAGTGATTTAGGACGCCCACATAACTATGGCTACACCTTC.

The chain recombines TRBV16 with TRBJ1-5; no clear D gene. Germline V CDR1 and CDR2: KGHSY, FQNENV. The CDR3 contains 14 residues. The V end was cut by 4 bases, the J end by 2 bases, with 9 bases between. The CDR3 sequence: CASSPVEGNQPQHF. CDR3 nucleotides: TGTGCCAGCAGCCCAGTGGAGGGCAATCAGCCCCAGCATTTT.

This rearrangement joins TRBV6-6 to TRBJ1-2; the D gene is possibly TRBD1 (6 bases). The V gene's germline CDR1 is MNHNY and CDR2 SVGAGI (reference sequence). Trimming left V 5 bases short and J 2 bases short, with 21 bases between. The CDR3 runs 17 residues. CDR3 DNA sequence: TGTGCCAGCAGTCGGGCAGGGGCCATCCCAGGGAACTATGGCTACACCTTC. Protein sequence: CASSRAGAIPGNYGYTF.

In nucleotides, the CDR3 is TGTGCCAGCAGTCCTGGGCGGGTAGGGGAAAAACTGTTTTTT. This sequence encodes CASSPGRVGEKLFF. The gene calls are TRBV27 and TRBJ1-4; no clear D gene. This CDR3 has 14 amino acids. Trimming pared 5 bases from V and 8 bases from J, leaving 15 bases between. Germline V gene lookup returns CDR1 MNHEY and CDR2 SMNVEV (reference sequence).

Only a few counts were recorded for this clone. The chain uses TRBV6-2 or TRBV6-3 and TRBJ2-1, with 8 bases fitting TRBD1. V was pared by 2 bases and J by 1 base, with 4 bases of the junction left unmatched. The germline V gene encodes CDR1 MNHEY and CDR2 SVGEGT. CDR3 length equals 16 residues. The CDR3 here is CASSYLHRGSYNEQFF. As DNA, the CDR3 is TGTGCCAGCAGTTACCTTCACAGGGGGTCCTACAATGAGCAGTTCTTC.

The gene calls are TRBV3-1 (or the pseudogene TRBV3-2) and TRBJ2-1; 8 bases are shared with TRBD2. V was pared by 7 bases and J by 4 bases, with 12 bases of the junction left unmatched. The CDR3 loop spans 16 amino acids. CDR1 and CDR2 from the germline V gene are LGHDT and YNNKEL (reference sequence). CDR3 DNA sequence: TGTGCCAGCACCTCCGCTTTAGCGGGACCATACAATGAGCAGTTCTTC. Its protein product is CASTSALAGPYNEQFF.

The gene calls are TRBV10-3 and TRBJ2-1, with D tentatively TRBD2 (5 bases). Trimming removed 3 bases at V and 5 bases at J, with 20 bases between. The V gene's germline CDR1 is ENHRY and CDR2 SYGVKD. The CDR3 runs 17 residues. The CDR3 reads CAISEELAGLGNNEQFF. In DNA, the CDR3 is TGTGCCATCAGTGAAGAATTGGCGGGTTTAGGGAACAATGAGCAGTTCTTC.

This clone has a single count. The rearrangement joins TRBV28 to TRBJ1-2; 7 nucleotides agree with TRBD1. CDR3 size: 14 residues. The germline V gene has CDR1 MDHEN and CDR2 SYDVKM. V shed 4 bases and J 4 bases; nucleotides not matched to a gene: 6. CDR3 residues: CASSYGTVRYGYTF. In DNA form, the CDR3 reads TGTGCCAGCAGTTACGGGACAGTTCGCTATGGCTACACCTTC.

The chain couples TRBV5-8 to TRBJ1-1, with D perhaps TRBD1 (5 bases). Deletions cut 4 bases from V and 4 bases from J, with 17 bases between. Germline CDR1 SGHTS, CDR2 YDEGEE. CDR3 length equals 15 residues. CDR3 coding DNA: TGTGCCAGCAGCGCGTGGGGACTCGCAACCACTGAAGCTTTCTTT. It translates to CASSAWGLATTEAFF.

J is TRBJ1-2 and V is TRBV6-6, with a tentative D call TRBD1 (5 bases). The CDR3 sequence is 13 residues long. V was pared by 10 bases and J by 8 bases, with 20 bases between. The V gene's germline CDR1 is MNHNY and CDR2 SVGAGI (reference sequence). The CDR3 DNA is TGTGCCACAAAGGGGCAGGAAAAAAGGGGCTACACCTTC. This sequence encodes CATKGQEKRGYTF.

This chain uses TRBV7-2 with TRBJ1-4; the D is unclear. CDR3 length: 15 residues. The V and J ends lost 1 base and 5 bases respectively, with 11 bases between them. Looked up from germline, CDR1 is SGHTA and CDR2 is FQGNSA. CDR3 sequence: CASSLGSWPNEKLFF. CDR3 DNA sequence: TGTGCCAGCAGCTTAGGTTCCTGGCCGAATGAAAAACTGTTTTTT.

The gene calls are TRBV5-1 and TRBJ2-5, with D possibly called TRBD1 or TRBD2 (5 bases each). From germline, CDR1 is SGHRS and CDR2 YFSETQ. V was clipped by 0 bases and J by 1 base, with 10 bases between them. This CDR3 has 15 amino acids. This chain's CDR3 is CASSLVPGPQETQYF. The CDR3 coding sequence is TGCGCCAGCAGCTTGGTCCCGGGGCCCCAAGAGACCCAGTACTTC.

The rearrangement uses TRBV29-1 and TRBJ2-1, with no clear D. Looked up from germline, CDR1 is SQVTM and CDR2 is ANQGSEA. V shed 6 bases and J shed 4 bases, with 10 bases lying between them. This CDR3 has 12 residues. CDR3 nucleotide sequence: TGCAGCGTAGAGACGGTTTACAATGAGCAGTTCTTC. Its translation: CSVETVYNEQFF.

The J gene is TRBJ1-4, the V gene TRBV7-8, with D maybe TRBD1 (5 bases). Germline V gene sequence: CDR1 SGHVS, CDR2 FQNEAQ. The V end was cut by 0 bases, the J end by 7 bases, with 12 bases between. This CDR3 contains 15 residues. CDR3 sequence reads: CASSLATGEVEKLFF. DNA for the CDR3: TGTGCCAGCAGCTTAGCGACGGGGGAGGTTGAAAAACTGTTTTTT.

This chain connects TRBV3-1 (or the pseudogene TRBV3-2) to TRBJ2-3; TRBD2 is a possible D gene (5 bases). Germline CDR1 is LGHDT and CDR2 is YNNKEL (reference sequence). The CDR3 extends over 12 amino acids. The germline V and J ends were trimmed by 2 bases and 5 bases, with 5 bases remaining between them. The CDR3 DNA is TGTGCCAGCAGCCAAAGCGGAGATACGCAGTATTTT. Amino acids: CASSQSGDTQYF.

A single count supports this clone. The chain recombines TRBV4-2 with TRBJ1-5, with TRBD1 matching 7 bases. The CDR3 is made up of 15 amino acids. With V trimmed by 1 base and J by 5 bases, 5 bases remained unmatched. CDR1 is LGHNA and CDR2 is YNFKEQ in the germline V gene. The DNA of the CDR3 is TGTGCCAGCAGCCAAGGGGGACAGCCCGATCAGCCCCAGCATTTT. Protein product: CASSQGGQPDQPQHF.

This chain joins TRBV4-3 and TRBJ2-2; D remains ambiguous. Deletions cut 2 bases from V and 1 base from J, with 8 bases between. This CDR3 spans 15 amino acids. From germline, CDR1 is LGHNA and CDR2 YSLEER. CDR3 residues: CASSQFEMNTGELFF. In DNA form, the CDR3 reads TGCGCCAGCAGCCAATTTGAGATGAACACCGGGGAGCTGTTTTTT.

The chain joins TRBV7-9 to TRBJ2-7; a weak D match, TRBD2 (6 bases). This CDR3 is 16 amino acids long. CDR1 and CDR2 (germline): SEHNR, FQNEAQ (reference sequence). Trimming took off 4 bases at V and 3 bases at J, with 19 bases between the two ends. The CDR3 nucleotides are TGTGCCAGCAGCTCAACGGAGGGGAAAGGGGACTACGAGCAGTACTTC. Amino acid sequence: CASSSTEGKGDYEQYF. Based on the CDR3 plus reference TRBV7-9 and TRBJ2-7, the full variable domain is DTGVSQNPRHKITKRGQNVTFRCDPISEHNRLYWYRQTLGQGPEFLTYFQNEAQLEKSRLLSDRFSAERPKGSFSTLEIQRTEQGDSAMYLCASSSTEGKGDYEQYFGPGTRLTVT.

J is TRBJ1-1 and V is TRBV7-6, with 7 bases fitting TRBD1. In germline, CDR1 is SGHVS, CDR2 FNYEAQ. Trimming removed 5 bases from V and 3 bases from J; junction bases left unmatched: 3. The CDR3 is made up of 13 amino acids. The CDR3 DNA reads TGTGCCAGCAGCGCAGGGGGTTACACTGAAGCTTTCTTT. Amino acid sequence: CASSAGGYTEAFF.

This clone has a single count. The CDR3 loop reads CASRARTGGETQYF. DNA of the CDR3: TGTGCCAGCAGGGCTAGGACAGGGGGCGAGACCCAGTACTTC. The chain recombines TRBV6-5 with TRBJ2-5; TRBD1 matches at 11 bases. This CDR3 is built from 14 residues. Per the germline V gene, CDR1 is MNHEY and CDR2 is SVGAGI. Trimming at V came to 6 bases and at J to 5 bases, leaving 5 bases not matched to a gene.

CDR3 residues: CAISALAGVPDTQYF. CDR3 nucleotides: TGTGCCATCAGTGCACTAGCGGGAGTCCCAGATACGCAGTATTTT. This chain connects TRBV10-3 to TRBJ2-3; 11 bases line up with TRBD2. With V trimmed by 4 bases and J by 4 bases, 4 bases remained unmatched. This CDR3 spans 15 amino acids. Per germline, CDR1 ENHRY and CDR2 SYGVKD.

The chain combines TRBV5-8 with TRBJ1-5, with no clear D. In germline, CDR1 is SGHTS, CDR2 YDEGEE. This CDR3 contains 16 residues. V was pared by 0 bases and J by 0 bases, with 10 bases between. CDR3 sequence (DNA): TGTGCCAGCAGCTTGGTAGGGCATCGTAGCAATCAGCCCCAGCATTTT. It codes for CASSLVGHRSNQPQHF.

The genes are TRBV19 and TRBJ1-1; the D gene is possibly TRBD1 (5 bases). The CDR3 loop spans 13 amino acids. Trimming took 4 bases from V and 5 from J, leaving 11 bases between them. Germline loops: CDR1 LNHDA, CDR2 SQIVND (reference sequence). The CDR3 reads CASSTRQKTEAFF. CDR3 DNA: TGTGCCAGTAGTACAAGACAGAAGACTGAAGCTTTCTTT.

The chain couples TRBV5-1 to TRBJ2-5; 8 positions match TRBD2. V was pared by 7 bases and J by 3 bases, with 5 bases of the junction left unmatched. The CDR3 has 13 residues. Germline values: CDR1 SGHRS, CDR2 YFSETQ. The CDR3 DNA is TGCGCCAGCTCAAATAGCGGGGAAGAGACCCAGTACTTC. Translated, it gives CASSNSGEETQYF.

The CDR3 DNA reads as TGTGCCAGCAGCATATATCAGGGACAGGGGAACTATGGCTACACCTTC. Amino acid sequence: CASSIYQGQGNYGYTF. This rearrangement joins TRBV7-9 to TRBJ1-2; 10 nucleotides agree with TRBD1. The CDR3 consists of 16 residues. V gave up 5 bases and J gave up 2 bases; unmatched junction bases: 8. Germline-derived CDR1 and CDR2 are SEHNR and FQNEAQ (reference sequence).

The V call is TRBV5-5, the J call TRBJ1-1; 7 bases map to TRBD1. There are 14 residues in the CDR3. Germline trimming cut 0 bases from V and 4 bases from J; bases unmatched to any gene: 3. Germline-derived CDR1 and CDR2 are SGHKS and YYEKEE (reference sequence). In DNA form, the CDR3 reads TGTGCCAGCAGCTTGGTCCCAGGGGGCACTGAAGCTTTCTTT. Amino acid sequence: CASSLVPGGTEAFF.

Only one count was recorded for this clone. The genes are TRBV5-1 and TRBJ1-1, with 7 bases aligning to TRBD1. From germline, CDR1 is SGHRS and CDR2 YFSETQ. The CDR3 extends over 14 amino acids. Trimming at V came to 4 bases and at J to 0 bases, leaving 3 bases not matched to a gene. Here the CDR3 DNA reads TGCGCCAGCAGCGCGACAGGGATGAACACTGAAGCTTTCTTT. This sequence encodes CASSATGMNTEAFF.

The chain employs TRBV2 and TRBJ2-2; D remains unclear. Trimming cost V 7 bases and J 0 bases, with 9 bases left between them. CDR3 length equals 14 residues. In germline, CDR1 is SNHLY, CDR2 FYNNEI. CDR3 sequence: CASILQPNTGELFF. The CDR3 bases are TGTGCCAGCATTTTACAGCCGAACACCGGGGAGCTGTTTTTT.

This rearrangement joins TRBV29-1 to TRBJ2-7; 10 bases align to TRBD2. Germline trimming cut 0 bases from V and 1 base from J; bases unmatched to any gene: 6. Germline V gene data show CDR1 as SQVTM and CDR2 as ANQGSEA. The CDR3 loop spans 16 amino acids. The CDR3 nucleotides read TGCAGCGTTGAAGATCATAGGACTAGCGGATCCTACGAGCAGTACTTC. It translates to CSVEDHRTSGSYEQYF.